This T cell receptor (beta chain) is from a study of monozygotic twins with inflammatory bowel disease. This CDR3 contains 15 residues. The germline CDR1 and CDR2 sequences are GTSNPN and SVGIG (reference sequence). With the 5' RACE reads reprocessed, TCRdb shows one record per CDR3 protein and no DNA. Its clone listing holds 210,000 or so distinct CDR3 sequences. The sequence was collected from a human donor with ulcerative colitis or Crohn's disease, or a healthy co-twin of an affected twin (not recorded which). The chain employs TRBV30 and TRBJ2-4; TCRdb's D call of TRBD2 is untestable without DNA. The source material was blood. The CDR3 loop reads CAWSFARASKNIQYF.